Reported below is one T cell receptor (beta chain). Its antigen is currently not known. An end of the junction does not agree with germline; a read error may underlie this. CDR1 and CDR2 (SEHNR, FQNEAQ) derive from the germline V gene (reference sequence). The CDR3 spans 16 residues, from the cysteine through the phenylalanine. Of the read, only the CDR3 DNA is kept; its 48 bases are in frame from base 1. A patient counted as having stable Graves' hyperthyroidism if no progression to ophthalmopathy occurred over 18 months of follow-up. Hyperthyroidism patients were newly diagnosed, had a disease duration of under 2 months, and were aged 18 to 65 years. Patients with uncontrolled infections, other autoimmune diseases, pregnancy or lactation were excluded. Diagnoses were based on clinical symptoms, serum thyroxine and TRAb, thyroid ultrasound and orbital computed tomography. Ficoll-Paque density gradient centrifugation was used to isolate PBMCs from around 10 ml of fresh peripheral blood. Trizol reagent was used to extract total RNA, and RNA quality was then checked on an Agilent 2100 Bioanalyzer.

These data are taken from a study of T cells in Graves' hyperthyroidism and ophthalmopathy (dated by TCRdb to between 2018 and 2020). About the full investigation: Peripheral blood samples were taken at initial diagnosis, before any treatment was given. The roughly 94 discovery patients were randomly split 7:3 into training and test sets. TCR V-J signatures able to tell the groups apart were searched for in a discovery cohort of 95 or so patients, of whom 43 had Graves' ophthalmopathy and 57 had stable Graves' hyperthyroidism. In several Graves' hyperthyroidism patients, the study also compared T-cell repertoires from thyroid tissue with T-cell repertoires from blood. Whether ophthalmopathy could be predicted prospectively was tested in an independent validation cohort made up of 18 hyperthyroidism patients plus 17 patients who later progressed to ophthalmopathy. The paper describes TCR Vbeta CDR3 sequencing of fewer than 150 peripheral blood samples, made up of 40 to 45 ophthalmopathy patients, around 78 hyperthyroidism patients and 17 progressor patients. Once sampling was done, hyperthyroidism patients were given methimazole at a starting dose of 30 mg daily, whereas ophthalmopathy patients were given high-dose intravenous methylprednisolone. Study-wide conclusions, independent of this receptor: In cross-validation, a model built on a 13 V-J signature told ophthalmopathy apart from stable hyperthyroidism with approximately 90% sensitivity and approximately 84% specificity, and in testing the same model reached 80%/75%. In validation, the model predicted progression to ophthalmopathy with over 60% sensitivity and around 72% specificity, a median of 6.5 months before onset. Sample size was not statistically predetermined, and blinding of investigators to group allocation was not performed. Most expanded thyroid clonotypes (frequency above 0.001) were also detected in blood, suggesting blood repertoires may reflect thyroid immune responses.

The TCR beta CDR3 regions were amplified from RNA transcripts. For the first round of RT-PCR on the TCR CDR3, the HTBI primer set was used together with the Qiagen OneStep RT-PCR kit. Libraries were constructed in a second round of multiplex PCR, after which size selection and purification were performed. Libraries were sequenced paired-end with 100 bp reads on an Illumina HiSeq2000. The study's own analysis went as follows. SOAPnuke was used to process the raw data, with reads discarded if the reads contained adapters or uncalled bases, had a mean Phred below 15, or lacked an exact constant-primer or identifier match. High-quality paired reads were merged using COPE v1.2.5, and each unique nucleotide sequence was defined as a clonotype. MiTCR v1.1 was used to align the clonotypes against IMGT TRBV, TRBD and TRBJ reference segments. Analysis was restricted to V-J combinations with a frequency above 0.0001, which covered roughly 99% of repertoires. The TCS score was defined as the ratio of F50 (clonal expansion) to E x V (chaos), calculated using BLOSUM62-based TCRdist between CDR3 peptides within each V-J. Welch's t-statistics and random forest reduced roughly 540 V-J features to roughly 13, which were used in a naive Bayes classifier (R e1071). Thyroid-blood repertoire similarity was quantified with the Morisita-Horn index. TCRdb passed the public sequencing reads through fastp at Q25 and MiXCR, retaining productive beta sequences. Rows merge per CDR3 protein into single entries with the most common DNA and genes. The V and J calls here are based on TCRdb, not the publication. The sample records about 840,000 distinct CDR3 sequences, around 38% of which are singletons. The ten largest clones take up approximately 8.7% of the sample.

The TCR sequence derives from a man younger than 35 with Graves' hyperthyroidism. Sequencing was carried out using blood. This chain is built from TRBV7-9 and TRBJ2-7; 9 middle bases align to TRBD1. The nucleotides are TGCGCCAGCAGCCAAAACCGGGACAGGGTTATTTACGAGCAGTACTTC. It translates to CASSQNRDRVIYEQYF.